Presented here are 27 T cell receptor beta chains from one specimen sequenced in a study of shared clonotypes between healthy human individuals. Naive CD8 cells were CD45RO-negative, positively selected for CCR7, excluding terminally differentiated effector memory CD45RA+ cells. Here immunoSEQ multiplex PCR was the method, and the copy in TCRdb shows in-frame clones only, minus some. This sample has around 2,000,000 clones, with around 96% found just once. The sequenced sample was naive CD8+ T cells sorted from blood. Source of these receptors: a man younger than 35 in good health.

The CDR3 loop is CASSLWSGGATDTQYF. CDR3 sequence (DNA): TGTGCCAGCAGTTTATGGAGCGGGGGGGCCACAGATACGCAGTATTTT. The V and J genes are TRBV27 and TRBJ2-3, with TRBD2 matching 10 bases. The length of the CDR3 is 16 residues. Germline loops: CDR1 MNHEY, CDR2 SMNVEV (reference sequence). J was trimmed by 2 bases and V by 1 base; bases with no gene match: 3.

This chain joins TRBV28 and TRBJ1-5; perhaps TRBD1 as D (6 bases). Germline V gene sequence: CDR1 MDHEN, CDR2 SYDVKM. There are 15 residues in the CDR3. Trimming shortened V by 5 bases and J by 5 bases, and 16 bases separated the two germline ends. CDR3 bases: TGTGCCAGCAGTACAAGGGGGTATGGGGATCAGCCCCAGCATTTT. Its protein is CASSTRGYGDQPQHF. Full variable domain (outside the CDR3, taken from reference TRBV28 and TRBJ1-5): DVKVTQSSRYLVKRTGEKVFLECVQDMDHENMFWYRQDPGLGLRLIYFSYDVKMKEKGDIPEGYSVSREKKERFSLILESASTNQTSMYLCASSTRGYGDQPQHFGDGTRLSIL.

This chain connects TRBV27 to TRBJ2-3, with 8 bases identical to TRBD1. The V segment lost 5 bases and the J segment 2 bases; nucleotides outside the gene matches: 9. The germline gives CDR1 MNHEY, CDR2 SMNVEV (reference sequence). The CDR3 is 16 amino acids. The CDR3 reads CASSPGQGDYTDTQYF. In DNA, the CDR3 is TGTGCCAGCAGTCCCGGACAGGGCGACTACACAGATACGCAGTATTTT.

V usage is TRBV9 and J usage is TRBJ2-1; the D gene is possibly TRBD2 (7 bases). This CDR3 comprises 14 residues. With 6 bases removed from V and 8 bases from J, the gap between germline ends came to 18 bases. Germline loops: CDR1 SGDLS, CDR2 YYNGEE. The chain's CDR3 is CASNPEGGLDEQFF. CDR3 coding DNA: TGTGCCAGCAACCCAGAGGGGGGGCTGGATGAGCAGTTCTTC.

The chain is built from TRBV6-1 and TRBJ2-7; 7 positions agree with TRBD1. Germline V gene data show CDR1 as MNHNS and CDR2 as SASEGT. The CDR3 contains 14 residues. V shed 7 bases, J shed 3 bases, and the junction held 9 bases outside the gene matches. CDR3 sequence: CASNVPGQNYEQYF. CDR3 nucleotide sequence: TGTGCCAGCAATGTCCCGGGACAGAACTACGAGCAGTACTTC.

This chain connects TRBV9 to TRBJ2-5, with a possible D match to TRBD2 (6 bases). Trimming took off 4 bases at V and 5 bases at J, with 18 bases between the two ends. This CDR3 comprises 15 residues. Germline CDR1 and CDR2: SGDLS and YYNGEE. The CDR3 DNA is TGTGCCAGCAGCCTAAGCGGGTGGGGCCCGGAGACCCAGTACTTC. Its translation is CASSLSGWGPETQYF.

In nucleotides, the CDR3 is TGTGCCAGCGGACTGGAGAACACTGAAGCTTTCTTT. Protein: CASGLENTEAFF. The rearrangement joins TRBV7-9 to TRBJ1-1, with no clear D. Deletions cut 8 bases from V and 1 base from J, with 8 bases between. CDR1 and CDR2 from the germline V gene are SEHNR and FQNEAQ (reference sequence). The CDR3 has 12 residues.

The chain combines TRBV29-1 with TRBJ2-1, with D possibly being TRBD1 or TRBD2 (5 bases each). The CDR3 has 15 amino acids. Trimming removed 2 bases at V and 2 bases at J, with 13 bases between. Germline assignment: CDR1 SQVTM and CDR2 ANQGSEA. The CDR3 DNA reads as TGCAGCGTTGAAAAGGGGATGGAGGCCTACAATGAGCAGTTCTTC. It is translated as CSVEKGMEAYNEQFF.

Comments on this clone: This sample also contains other DNA sequences that code for the same CDR3. This chain uses TRBV4-1 with TRBJ1-1; 9 nucleotides line up with TRBD1. The CDR3 consists of 14 residues. Germline CDR1 reads MGHRA; CDR2 reads YSYEKL. After removal of 3 bases from V and 1 base from J, the junction contained 0 bases not matched to a gene. CDR3 residues: CASSQTGGNTEAFF. The CDR3 DNA reads TGCGCCAGCAGCCAGACAGGGGGGAACACTGAAGCTTTCTTT.

J is TRBJ2-7 and V is TRBV19; D may be TRBD2 (6 bases). The germline gives CDR1 LNHDA, CDR2 SQIVND (reference sequence). The CDR3 covers 14 residues. The V end lost 4 bases, the J end lost 3 bases, and 13 bases lay between the germline ends. CDR3 amino acids: CASSSRGGYYEQYF. The CDR3 nucleotides are TGTGCCAGTAGTAGTAGGGGAGGATACTACGAGCAGTACTTC.

This sequence joins TRBV30 and TRBJ2-2; either TRBD1 or TRBD2 may fit D (5 bases each). The CDR3 contains 15 residues. Germline CDR1 GTSNPN, CDR2 SVGIG (reference sequence). V lost 5 bases, J lost 0 bases, and 13 bases lay in between. The CDR3 DNA reads as TGTGCCTGGGCCTCGGGGCTCGCGAACACCGGGGAGCTGTTTTTT. It encodes CAWASGLANTGELFF.

The CDR3 region is CASSQGQDLSSYNSPLHF. The CDR3 DNA is TGTGCCAGCAGCCAAGGGCAGGACCTAAGCTCCTATAATTCACCCCTCCACTTT. The chain joins TRBV14 to TRBJ1-6; D not certain. Germline CDR1 reads SGHDN; CDR2 reads FVKESK. V was cut by 1 base and J by 0 bases, with 13 bases left in between. This CDR3 region has 18 residues.

Here the CDR3 reads CASSLLTGSQETQYF. The CDR3 DNA sequence: TGTGCCAGCAGCTTGCTAACGGGGAGCCAAGAGACCCAGTACTTC. The chain employs TRBV5-4 and TRBJ2-5; tentative D call: TRBD2 (5 bases). V lost 1 base and J lost 1, with 11 bases in between. CDR3 length equals 15 residues. CDR1 is SGHNT, CDR2 YYREEE, per germline (reference sequence).

The chain employs TRBV27 and TRBJ1-5; the D gene is possibly TRBD1 (5 bases). Germline CDR1 and CDR2: MNHEY and SMNVEV (reference sequence). The ends were cut back, 0 bases at V and 1 base at J, with 7 bases in the middle. There are 15 residues in the CDR3. CDR3 region: CASSLSGESNQPQHF. CDR3 nucleotides: TGTGCCAGCAGTTTATCGGGGGAAAGCAATCAGCCCCAGCATTTT.

The rearrangement uses TRBV27 and TRBJ2-6, with D unresolved. The CDR3 loop spans 13 amino acids. Germline V gives CDR1 MNHEY, CDR2 SMNVEV (reference sequence). Trimming stripped 6 bases from V and 0 bases from J, with 3 bases between. Here the CDR3 reads CASRGSGANVLTF. The CDR3 nucleotides are TGTGCCAGCAGGGGCTCTGGGGCCAACGTCCTGACTTTC.

This clone appeared once. The J gene is TRBJ2-7, the V gene TRBV4-1; 9 bases agree with TRBD1. Unmatched junction bases numbered 12, after V lost 2 bases and J lost 7 bases. CDR1 and CDR2 from the germline V gene are MGHRA and YSYEKL. This CDR3 spans 16 amino acids. The CDR3 is CASSQRSTGGTGEQYF. CDR3 nucleotides: TGCGCCAGCAGCCAAAGATCGACAGGGGGTACGGGGGAGCAGTACTTC.

This sequence joins TRBV4-1 and TRBJ2-7; D not resolved. This CDR3 is built from 12 residues. V lost 4 bases and J 7 bases, leaving 11 bases between the germline ends. The V gene's germline CDR1 is MGHRA and CDR2 YSYEKL. The CDR3 DNA reads TGCGCCAGCAGCCGACGGAGTGGGGAGCAGTACTTC. It is translated as CASSRRSGEQYF.

The chain links TRBV9 to TRBJ2-2; D is possibly TRBD2 (6 bases). The V end lost 5 bases, the J end lost 7 bases, and 15 bases lay between the germline ends. Germline CDR1 is SGDLS and CDR2 is YYNGEE. This CDR3 contains 14 residues. The DNA for the CDR3 is TGTGCCAGCAGGGCTGGGGGGACGCACGGGGAGCTGTTTTTT. Amino acid sequence: CASRAGGTHGELFF. Looking up the rest from reference TRBV9 and TRBJ2-2 gives the full variable domain: DSGVTQTPKHLITATGQRVTLRCSPRSGDLSVYWYQQSLDQGLQFLIQYYNGEERAKGNILERFSAQQFPDLHSELNLSSLELGDSALYFCASRAGGTHGELFFGEGSRLTVL.

The rearrangement joins TRBV12-5 to TRBJ1-5; D gene ambiguous. This CDR3 region has 18 residues. V was cut by 1 base and J by 5 bases, with 21 bases left in between. CDR1 is LGHNT, CDR2 FRNRAP, per germline. The CDR3 loop reads CASGLDREGLGVDQPQHF. CDR3 sequence (DNA): TGTGCTAGTGGTTTGGACCGGGAAGGCCTCGGGGTCGATCAGCCCCAGCATTTT.

The chain couples TRBV19 to TRBJ2-5, with a tentative D call TRBD2 (6 bases). The CDR3 has 13 amino acids. CDR1 and CDR2 (germline): LNHDA, SQIVND (reference sequence). V gave up 6 bases and J gave up 3 bases, with 11 bases separating them. The CDR3 nucleotides read TGTGCCAGTAGAGCATTAGCGGAAGAGACCCAGTACTTC. Amino acid sequence: CASRALAEETQYF.

The chain joins TRBV27 to TRBJ1-1; D ambiguous. Per germline, CDR1 MNHEY and CDR2 SMNVEV (reference sequence). The CDR3 totals 15 residues. Trimming shortened V by 6 bases and J by 4 bases, and 18 bases separated the two germline ends. This chain's CDR3 is CASRLTGYEGTEAFF. The CDR3 region has the DNA TGTGCCAGCAGGTTGACGGGATATGAGGGCACTGAAGCTTTCTTT.

To note about this clone: The sample contains more than one DNA sequence encoding this CDR3. The J gene is TRBJ2-7, the V gene TRBV4-1; D not certain. The CDR3 contains 14 residues. From germline, CDR1 is MGHRA and CDR2 YSYEKL. With 0 bases removed from V and 3 bases from J, the gap between germline ends came to 9 bases. CDR3 residues: CASSQDRSGYEQYF. CDR3 sequence (DNA): TGCGCCAGCAGCCAAGATCGGTCAGGCTACGAGCAGTACTTC.

Of note for this clone: The same CDR3 also results from other DNA sequences found in this sample. The chain uses TRBV5-4 and TRBJ2-7, with 7 bases aligning to TRBD1. J lost 3 bases, V lost 0 bases, and 3 bases had no gene match. Germline V gene data show CDR1 as SGHNT and CDR2 as YYREEE (reference sequence). The length of the CDR3 is 14 residues. The CDR3 is CASSLGTGLYEQYF. CDR3 DNA: TGTGCCAGCAGCTTGGGGACAGGCCTCTACGAGCAGTACTTC.

The chain links TRBV9 to TRBJ1-2, with 11 bases lining up with TRBD1. The CDR3 runs 16 residues. J gave up 7 bases and V 3 bases, and 11 bases lay outside the gene matches. Germline V gene sequence: CDR1 SGDLS, CDR2 YYNGEE. CDR3 coding DNA: TGTGCCAGCAGCGCCAATACCGGGACAGGGGGGACTGGCTACACCTTC. Its translation is CASSANTGTGGTGYTF.

The V and J genes are TRBV27 and TRBJ2-5; no firm D call. This CDR3 has 13 residues. Germline assignment: CDR1 MNHEY and CDR2 SMNVEV (reference sequence). Trimming took off 1 base at V and 2 bases at J, with 5 bases between the two ends. The CDR3 is CASSLLQQETQYF. CDR3 coding DNA: TGTGCCAGCAGTTTATTACAGCAAGAGACCCAGTACTTC.

Remarks on this clone: At one end, the junction sequence differs from germline, possibly due to a read error. The rearrangement links TRBV27 to TRBJ1-6, with D possibly TRBD1 on 6 matching bases. Germline V gene sequence: CDR1 MNHEY, CDR2 SMNVEV (reference sequence). There are 19 residues in the CDR3. The CDR3 sequence is CASTLTPPQQGSENSPLHF. The CDR3 DNA is TGTGCCAGCACTTTAACCCCCCCGCAACAGGGATCTGAAAATTCACCCCTCCACTTT.

Notes on this clone: This same CDR3 is encoded by further DNA sequences in the sample. The V and J genes are TRBV29-1 and TRBJ2-7, with 14 bases that match TRBD2. Trimming took 2 bases from V and 4 from J; bases not matched to a gene: 4. In germline, CDR1 is SQVTM, CDR2 ANQGSEA. The CDR3 extends over 15 amino acids. The CDR3 nucleotides are TGCAGCGTTGAAACGGGGACTAGCGGGAGTTACGAGCAGTACTTC. It codes for CSVETGTSGSYEQYF.